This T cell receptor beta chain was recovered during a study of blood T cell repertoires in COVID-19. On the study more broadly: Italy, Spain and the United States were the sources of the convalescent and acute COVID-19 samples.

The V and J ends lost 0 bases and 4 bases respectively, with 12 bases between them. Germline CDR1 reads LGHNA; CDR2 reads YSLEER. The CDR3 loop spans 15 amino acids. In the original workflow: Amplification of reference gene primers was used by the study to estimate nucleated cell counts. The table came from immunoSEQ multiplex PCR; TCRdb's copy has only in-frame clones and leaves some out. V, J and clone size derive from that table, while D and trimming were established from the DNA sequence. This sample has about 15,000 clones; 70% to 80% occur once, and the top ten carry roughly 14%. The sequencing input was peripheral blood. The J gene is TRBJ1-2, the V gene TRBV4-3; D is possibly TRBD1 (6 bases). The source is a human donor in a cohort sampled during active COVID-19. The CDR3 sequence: CASSQDNQGTYGYTF. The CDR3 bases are TGCGCCAGCAGCCAAGATAACCAGGGGACCTATGGCTACACCTTC.